The rows below give T cell receptor beta chains drawn from one sample of a study of cytomegalovirus exposure and HLA in healthy donors. The method was immunoSEQ multiplex PCR; TCRdb's version includes in-frame clones alone and lacks a portion of them. The table records some 200,000 clones, around 80% of them present only once. Specimen: PBMCs. The source of these receptors is a woman in her 30s in good health and CMV-seropositive. Both conserved end residues are part of each CDR3. The D gene is left open where the match is weak. Clone size is given for some rows only: seen once, a few or many times, or a class if the clone is expanded.

j_gene	d_gene	v_gene	abundance	CDR3nt	CDR3aa
TRBJ1-5	NA	TRBV2	NA	TGTGCCAGCAGCGAAACTAATAGTCAGCCCCAGCATTTT	CASSETNSQPQHF
TRBJ2-1	TRBD2	TRBV7-6	NA	TGTGCCAGCAGCTTAGGCGGGAGATCAAATGAGCAGTTCTTC	CASSLGGRSNEQFF
TRBJ2-7	TRBD1	TRBV28	NA	TGTGCCAGCAGCCCTTTCAAAGGACAGGGCTACGAGCAGTACTTC	CASSPFKGQGYEQYF
TRBJ1-1	NA	TRBV28	NA	TGTGCCAGCAGCCTCAGATTCGCTGAAGCTTTCTTT	CASSLRFAEAFF
TRBJ1-2	TRBD1	TRBV7-9	once	TGTGCCAGCAGCTTTCGACCGGGACAGGGGGACTATGGCTACACCTTC	CASSFRPGQGDYGYTF
TRBJ1-3	NA	TRBV27	NA	TGTGCCAGCAGTCCACGCGGGGACCGCTTAACGGGAAACACCATATATTTT	CASSPRGDRLTGNTIYF
TRBJ2-2	TRBD2	TRBV6-1	NA	TGTGCCAGCAGTGATTCGGAGCGGGAGACCACCGGGGAGCTGTTTTTT	CASSDSERETTGELFF
TRBJ2-5	TRBD1	TRBV30	NA	TGTGCCTGGAGTGTACTCCCACAGGGGGTAGGGACCCAGTACTTC	CAWSVLPQGVGTQYF
TRBJ1-3	NA	TRBV4-1	NA	TGCGCCAGCAGCCCTCCCCAGAGGGCTTCAGGAAACACCATATATTTT	CASSPPQRASGNTIYF
TRBJ1-1	NA	TRBV28	once	TGTGCCAGCAGTTCGCTAAGGACAGCGAACACTGAAGCTTTCTTT	CASSSLRTANTEAFF
TRBJ1-2	NA	TRBV5-1	NA	TGCGCCAGCAGCTTGGGAAGCGGGTACTATGGCTACACCTTC	CASSLGSGYYGYTF
TRBJ1-5	TRBD1	TRBV7-8	NA	TGTGCCAGCAGCTTAACCGGGACAGGGTACGATCAGCCCCAGCATTTT	CASSLTGTGYDQPQHF
TRBJ2-2	NA	TRBV18	NA	TGTGCCAGCTCGCTGAGACAGGAGAGATCCCCCGGGGAGCTGTTTTTT	CASSLRQERSPGELFF
TRBJ2-6	TRBD1	TRBV2	NA	TGTGCCAGCACCGTACAGGGGGGCTCTGGGGCCAACGTCCTGACTTTC	CASTVQGGSGANVLTF
TRBJ1-5	NA	TRBV6-6	NA	TGTGCCAGCACCCAAGCGAGCAATCAGCCCCAGCATTTT	CASTQASNQPQHF
TRBJ2-5	NA	TRBV7-8	NA	TGTGCCAGCAGCATAGTCGGGGGTCGGAGTGAGACCCAGTACTTC	CASSIVGGRSETQYF